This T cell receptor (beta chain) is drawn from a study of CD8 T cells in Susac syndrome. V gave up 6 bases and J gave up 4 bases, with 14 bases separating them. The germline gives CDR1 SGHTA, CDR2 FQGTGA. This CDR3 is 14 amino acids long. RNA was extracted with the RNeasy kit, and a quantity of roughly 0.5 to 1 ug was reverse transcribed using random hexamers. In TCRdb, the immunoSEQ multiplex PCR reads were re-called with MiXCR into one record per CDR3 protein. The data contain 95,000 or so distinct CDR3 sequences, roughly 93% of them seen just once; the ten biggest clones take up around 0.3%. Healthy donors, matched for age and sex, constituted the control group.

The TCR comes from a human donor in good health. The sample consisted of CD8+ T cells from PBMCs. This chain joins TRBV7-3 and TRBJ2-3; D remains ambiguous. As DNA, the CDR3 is TGTGCCAGCAGTCGTCTCGGGCTCCCAGATACGCAGTATTTT. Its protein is CASSRLGLPDTQYF.